What follows describes a single T cell receptor (beta chain). The CDR3 has 16 amino acids. Germline values: CDR1 LNHDA, CDR2 SQIVND (reference sequence). Trimming left V 10 bases short and J 2 bases short, with 18 bases between. This sample was taken from a study of long-term antiretroviral therapy in people with HIV. The run of the v3.0 immunoSEQ assay was at survey level. The data were produced by immunoSEQ multiplex PCR, yet TCRdb's version contains in-frame clones alone and is incomplete. The table lists about 31,000 clones, around 79% of them singletons, with about 3% in the top ten. This specimen consisted of unsorted PBMCs, obtained 1.9 years after starting antiretroviral therapy. This clonotype was sampled from a man aged 18 to 30 with HIV. The chain uses TRBV19 and TRBJ1-6; no definite D call. CDR3 sequence: CATRRGEGPYNSPLHF. The CDR3 nucleotides read TGTGCCACCCGACGCGGAGAGGGCCCCTATAATTCACCCCTCCACTTT.